Following are 2 T cell receptor beta chains from one sample sequenced in a study of shared clonotypes between healthy human individuals. Sequencing used immunoSEQ multiplex PCR; TCRdb keeps in-frame clones, though not all of them. The repertoire holds around 690,000 clones, with around 90% as singletons. The specimen was memory CD8+ T cells from PBMCs. As to subset: CD45RO+ cells pooled with CCR7-negative TemRA cells. These receptor sequences come from a man aged 18 to 35 in good health. Some clones in this sample may be carry-over from other donors' samples.

The V call is TRBV4-1, the J call TRBJ2-3, with no clear D. The germline V gene has CDR1 MGHRA and CDR2 YSYEKL. V lost 1 base to trimming and J lost 6 bases, with 11 bases between them. This CDR3 has 14 residues. CDR3 residues: CASSQVVSRDTQYF. In DNA, the CDR3 is TGCGCCAGCAGCCAAGTGGTTAGCCGGGATACGCAGTATTTT.

The chain employs TRBV11-2 and TRBJ2-1, with 8 nucleotides matching TRBD2. Germline CDR1 is SGHAT and CDR2 is FQNNGV. The CDR3 consists of 15 residues. J lost 4 bases, V lost 3 bases, and 5 bases had no gene match. CDR3 in DNA: TGTGCCAGCAGCTTTTCAACTAGCGGATACAATGAGCAGTTCTTC. Residues: CASSFSTSGYNEQFF. Variable domain in full (rest from reference TRBV11-2 and TRBJ2-1): EAGVAQSPRYKIIEKRQSVAFWCNPISGHATLYWYQQILGQGPKLLIQFQNNGVVDDSQLPKDRFSAERLKGVDSTLKIQPAKLEDSAVYLCASSFSTSGYNEQFFGPGTRLTVL.